These 9 T cell receptor beta chains originate from one sample sequenced in a study of blood T cell repertoires in COVID-19 (dated by TCRdb to 2019 to 2021). Receptors were amplified or captured by the immunoSEQ multiplex PCR assay. The table was pulled from immuneACCESS by TCRdb, which kept in-frame rearrangements only. Such tables lose some clones; where checked, under half of the loss comes from unresolved V genes, and the rest has no known cause. This sample is represented by more than 200,000 clones; 83% of them were singletons. Under 3% of the sample is taken by the ten largest. Sequencing input: peripheral blood. These receptors were collected from a woman in her forties with active or convalescent COVID-19.

The V gene is TRBV1, the J gene TRBJ1-5. TRBV1 is recorded as a pseudogene. The CDR3 is 18 amino acids. The CDR3 spells CTSSQWTWTPDSNQPQHF. The CDR3 coding sequence is TGCACCAGCAGCCAATGGACTTGGACGCCAGATAGCAATCAGCCCCAGCATTTT.

For this clone: Sequence at one end of the junction differs from germline and may be a read error. The J gene is TRBJ2-3, the V gene TRBV29-1, with D possibly matching TRBD2 (5 bases). The germline V gene encodes CDR1 SQVTM and CDR2 ANQGSEA. CDR3 size: 16 residues. The CDR3: CSVPAGITPITDAQYF. The CDR3 nucleotides are TGCAGCGTCCCCGCCGGGATTACACCTATCACAGATGCGCAGTATTTT.

The table lists this clone with a count of one. Other DNA variants within this sample encode the same CDR3. V and J are TRBV9 and TRBJ2-2, with D tentatively TRBD2 (6 bases). V was trimmed by 0 bases and J by 1 base, leaving 7 bases between them. The germline CDR1 and CDR2 sequences are SGDLS and YYNGEE. CDR3 length: 15 residues. CDR3 sequence (DNA): TGTGCCAGCAGCGTAGGAGCGGGGAACACCGGGGAGCTGTTTTTT. Its translation is CASSVGAGNTGELFF.

V usage is TRBV14 and J usage is TRBJ2-3, with 9 bases aligning to TRBD2. The CDR3 loop spans 14 amino acids. Germline trimming cut 6 bases from V and 8 bases from J; bases unmatched to any gene: 9. Germline V CDR1 and CDR2: SGHDN, FVKESK. CDR3 bases: TGTGCCAGCAGGTCTAGCGGGAAGGCGGTTACGCAGTATTTT. Amino acid sequence: CASRSSGKAVTQYF.

The V gene is TRBV9, the J gene TRBJ1-6; 10 nucleotides match TRBD1. The CDR3 sequence is 16 residues long. Germline V lookup: CDR1 SGDLS, CDR2 YYNGEE. V was pared by 0 bases and J by 9 bases, with 6 bases of the junction left unmatched. The CDR3 DNA is TGTGCCAGCAGCGTAGTTGGGGACAGGGGTGGTTCACCCCTCCACTTT. It translates to CASSVVGDRGGSPLHF.

The chain uses TRBV2 and TRBJ2-5; 9 positions match TRBD2. CDR1 is SNHLY, CDR2 FYNNEI, per germline. With V trimmed by 4 bases and J by 4 bases, 10 bases remained unmatched. This CDR3 region has 16 residues. CDR3 coding DNA: TGTGCCAGCAGTGTGGGCGGGAGGGCCTTGGGAGAGACCCAGTACTTC. This codes for CASSVGGRALGETQYF.

J is TRBJ1-4 and V is TRBV4-1; TRBD1 is a possible D gene (6 bases). V was clipped by 6 bases and J by 8 bases, with 19 bases between them. The CDR3 contains 15 residues. CDR1 and CDR2 (germline): MGHRA, YSYEKL. This CDR3 is CASRKGGGFGEKLFF. In nucleotides, the CDR3 is TGCGCCAGCAGGAAAGGGGGTGGGTTCGGGGAAAAACTGTTTTTT.

The CDR3 sequence: CSVEGSGGAGNEQFF. The CDR3 coding sequence is TGCAGCGTTGAAGGAAGCGGGGGGGCGGGCAATGAGCAGTTCTTC. The chain carries TRBV29-1 and TRBJ2-1, with 10 bases lining up with TRBD2. The germline gives CDR1 SQVTM, CDR2 ANQGSEA. Trimming took 1 base from V and 6 from J; bases not matched to a gene: 6. The length of the CDR3 is 15 residues.

This clone appeared a single time. This rearrangement joins TRBV5-6 to TRBJ2-3, with D possibly TRBD2 on 7 matching bases. The V gene's germline CDR1 is SGHDT and CDR2 YYEEEE. V was trimmed by 5 bases and J by 0 bases, leaving 13 bases between them. The length of the CDR3 is 15 residues. CDR3 bases: TGTGCCAGCAGTTGGGGGGGCAGCAGCACAGATACGCAGTATTTT. Protein sequence: CASSWGGSSTDTQYF.